This TCR beta chain appears in the sequencing data of a study of HIV-infected patients and healthy controls. This clonotype was picked up a small number of times. No antigen is known for it. No cell fractionation was done, so the repertoire covers all unsorted peripheral blood T cells. About 450 ng RNA was reverse transcribed with alpha and beta constant-region primers. Each of the alpha and beta chains got its own library through chain-specific third strand synthesis with indices. TCRdb reprocessed the 5' RACE reads with MiXCR, giving one entry per CDR3 protein. In the table there are several thousand distinct CDR3 sequences, 9.5% to 12% of which are singletons. Study-level results: HIV-infected repertoires had significantly higher mean Gini indices than controls, possibly reflecting oligoclonality.

V shed 3 bases, J shed 7 bases, and the junction held 11 bases outside the gene matches. CDR1 and CDR2 from the germline V gene are GTSNPN and SVGIG (reference sequence). CDR3 length: 15 residues. The source material was blood, sampled before antiretroviral therapy. The V call is TRBV30, the J call TRBJ1-4; 7 positions agree with TRBD1. The TCR originated in an adult with HIV infection. The CDR3: CAWSQQGQMGEKLFF. The CDR3 DNA follows: TGTGCCTGGAGCCAACAGGGGCAGATGGGTGAAAAACTGTTTTTT.